Each of the 29 T cell receptor beta chains below was sequenced from the same sample in a study of technical replicates of blood from a handful of donors. The repertoire was sequenced with immunoSEQ multiplex PCR; TCRdb's copy has only in-frame clones and lacks some. Here the sample spans 95,000 to 100,000 clones, around 96% being singletons. The sample comprised T cells isolated from PBMCs. The source of these receptors is a human donor in good health.

The rearrangement links TRBV29-1 to TRBJ1-1; TRBD1 is a possible D gene (6 bases). V gave up 2 bases and J gave up 3 bases, with 10 bases separating them. Germline V gene sequence: CDR1 SQVTM, CDR2 ANQGSEA. The CDR3 contains 13 residues. The DNA of the CDR3 is TGCAGCGTTGAAACAGGGTTGGACACTGAAGCTTTCTTT. Translating gives CSVETGLDTEAFF. Full variable domain (outside the CDR3, taken from reference TRBV29-1 and TRBJ1-1): SAVISQKPSRDICQRGTSLTIQCQVDSQVTMMFWYRQQPGQSLTLIATANQGSEATYESGFVIDKFPISRPNLTFSTLTVSNMSPEDSSIYLCSVETGLDTEAFFGQGTRLTVV.

The chain carries TRBV28 and TRBJ2-7; no reliable D call. The CDR3 consists of 11 residues. V was cut by 4 bases and J by 4 bases, with 5 bases left in between. The germline CDR1 and CDR2 sequences are MDHEN and SYDVKM. The CDR3 coding sequence is TGTGCCAGCAGTTCTCGTTACGAGCAGTACTTC. This translates into CASSSRYEQYF.

The rearrangement joins TRBV4-1 to TRBJ1-2; 9 nucleotides agree with TRBD1. CDR1 is MGHRA, CDR2 YSYEKL, per germline. V shed 4 bases and J 9 bases; nucleotides not matched to a gene: 12. The CDR3 consists of 15 residues. DNA for the CDR3: TGCGCCAGCAGCCGCGAACCGGGACAGGGACGAAGCTACACCTTC. Its translation is CASSREPGQGRSYTF.

The V gene is TRBV19, the J gene TRBJ1-5; a weak D match, TRBD1 (5 bases). Germline V lookup: CDR1 LNHDA, CDR2 SQIVND (reference sequence). The CDR3 sequence is 15 residues long. V lost 2 bases and J lost 4, with 12 bases in between. The DNA for the CDR3 is TGTGCCAGTAGTATACTCGACAGCCAAAATCAGCCCCAGCATTTT. This gives the protein CASSILDSQNQPQHF.

This chain uses TRBV9 with TRBJ2-1; the match to TRBD1 covers 9 bases. The CDR3 has 15 amino acids. Trimming took 4 bases from V and 1 from J; bases not matched to a gene: 3. Germline assignment: CDR1 SGDLS and CDR2 YYNGEE. The CDR3 sequence is CASSPDRGSYNEQFF. The DNA of the CDR3 is TGTGCCAGCAGCCCGGACAGGGGATCCTACAATGAGCAGTTCTTC. Filled out from reference TRBV9 and TRBJ2-1, the complete variable domain reads DSGVTQTPKHLITATGQRVTLRCSPRSGDLSVYWYQQSLDQGLQFLIQYYNGEERAKGNILERFSAQQFPDLHSELNLSSLELGDSALYFCASSPDRGSYNEQFFGPGTRLTVL.

This clone was found a few times. The rearrangement links TRBV7-9 to TRBJ2-1; D perhaps matches TRBD2 (5 bases). V was trimmed by 0 bases and J by 4 bases, leaving 10 bases between them. Germline V gives CDR1 SEHNR, CDR2 FQNEAQ (reference sequence). The CDR3 is 15 residues long. The CDR3 protein is CASSLADSVYNEQFF. The CDR3 DNA reads TGTGCCAGCAGCTTAGCGGACTCCGTTTACAATGAGCAGTTCTTC.

This clone was seen a single time. CDR3 in DNA: TGTGCCAGCAGGAGACAGGGTACAGATACGCAGTATTTT. This codes for CASRRQGTDTQYF. The chain recombines TRBV6-6 with TRBJ2-3; 7 bases agree with TRBD1. This CDR3 contains 13 residues. V shed 6 bases, J shed 3 bases, and the junction held 3 bases outside the gene matches. The V gene's germline CDR1 is MNHNY and CDR2 SVGAGI (reference sequence).

The rearrangement joins TRBV27 to TRBJ1-1; maybe TRBD1 (5 bases). V was pared by 0 bases and J by 11 bases, with 19 bases between. Germline assignment: CDR1 MNHEY and CDR2 SMNVEV (reference sequence). The CDR3 is made up of 15 amino acids. CDR3 sequence: CASSLSTSPGLYAFF. The CDR3 DNA is TGTGCCAGCAGTTTATCGACCTCGCCAGGGTTGTATGCTTTCTTT.

The chain is built from TRBV28 and TRBJ2-7; 7 positions match TRBD1. V gave up 5 bases and J gave up 2 bases; unmatched junction bases: 15. Germline-derived CDR1 and CDR2 are MDHEN and SYDVKM. The CDR3 is 17 amino acids. The CDR3 sequence is CASSARGRSSLTYEQYF. The CDR3 bases are TGTGCCAGCAGTGCAAGGGGGCGCTCCTCACTAACCTACGAGCAGTACTTC.

This chain connects TRBV14 to TRBJ2-1; D gene uncertain. This CDR3 has 12 residues. Germline V gene sequence: CDR1 SGHDN, CDR2 FVKESK. V was pared by 4 bases and J by 6 bases, with 7 bases between. The CDR3 loop reads CASSPFSNEQFF. In DNA form, the CDR3 reads TGTGCCAGCAGCCCGTTTTCCAATGAGCAGTTCTTC.

The chain carries TRBV18 and TRBJ2-2; 7 bases are a match to TRBD2. The CDR3 runs 15 residues. Germline V gives CDR1 KGHSH, CDR2 LQKENI. V shed 3 bases and J 3 bases; nucleotides not matched to a gene: 4. The CDR3 nucleotides read TGTGCCAGCTCACCGCTAGCGGCTTACACCGGGGAGCTGTTTTTT. Its protein is CASSPLAAYTGELFF.

This chain connects TRBV18 to TRBJ1-3; D possibly corresponds to TRBD1 (6 bases). Germline CDR1 KGHSH, CDR2 LQKENI. CDR3 length: 15 residues. With 6 bases removed from V and 1 base from J, the gap between germline ends came to 13 bases. The CDR3 DNA reads TGTGCCAGCTCGTCAGGGGTTGGATCTGGAAACACCATATATTTT. Residues: CASSSGVGSGNTIYF.

The rearrangement uses TRBV19 and TRBJ2-5; D is uncertain. The CDR3 consists of 12 residues. CDR1 and CDR2 (germline): LNHDA, SQIVND (reference sequence). Trimming stripped 2 bases from V and 4 bases from J, with 5 bases between. Here the CDR3 DNA reads TGTGCCAGTAGTATAACACGAGAGACCCAGTACTTC. It yields the protein CASSITRETQYF.

The CDR3 DNA follows: TGTGCCAGCAGTTTATTTGGTAGCGGGAGTAGGGATACGCAGTATTTT. Protein: CASSLFGSGSRDTQYF. The V gene is TRBV28, the J gene TRBJ2-3; 9 positions agree with TRBD2. The trim removed 1 base at V and 6 bases at J, leaving 8 bases unmatched. CDR1 is MDHEN, CDR2 SYDVKM, per germline. The CDR3 spans 16 residues.

This chain links TRBV5-6 with TRBJ2-5; D gene uncertain. The J call may be in error: the DNA end matches TRBJ2-7 better. The CDR3 is 13 residues long. Per the germline V gene, CDR1 is SGHDT and CDR2 is YYEEEE. CDR3 residues: CASSFRGSYEQYF. Written as DNA, the CDR3 is TGTGCCAGCAGCTTTAGAGGCTCCTACGAGCAGTACTTC.

The V gene is TRBV15, the J gene TRBJ2-1; 10 nucleotides line up with TRBD2. Germline lookup yields CDR1 LNHNV and CDR2 YYDKDF (reference sequence). CDR3 length: 15 residues. V trimming: 5 bases; J trimming: 9 bases; junction bases outside the gene matches: 10. The CDR3 region has the DNA TGTGCCACCAGCGTCTCTAGCGGGGGAGGACGTGAGCAGTTCTTC. Its protein is CATSVSSGGGREQFF.

The chain carries TRBV6-5 and TRBJ1-1; unclear D gene. V lost 5 bases and J 4 bases, leaving 8 bases between the germline ends. Germline values: CDR1 MNHEY, CDR2 SVGAGI. The CDR3 contains 12 residues. The CDR3 protein is CASSPAGTEAFF. In DNA, the CDR3 is TGTGCCAGCAGTCCTGCGGGCACTGAAGCTTTCTTT.

The chain couples TRBV28 to TRBJ2-7; the match to TRBD2 covers 7 bases. Germline lookup yields CDR1 MDHEN and CDR2 SYDVKM. J was trimmed by 3 bases and V by 10 bases; bases with no gene match: 3. The CDR3 has 11 residues. CDR3: CATWGGYEQYF. For the CDR3, the DNA is TGTGCCACCTGGGGGGGCTACGAGCAGTACTTC.

This rearrangement joins TRBV4-1 to TRBJ2-7, with 9 bases fitting TRBD1. J was trimmed by 3 bases and V by 0 bases; bases with no gene match: 6. The CDR3 extends over 16 amino acids. CDR1 is MGHRA, CDR2 YSYEKL, per germline. CDR3 loop: CASSQEIGTGFYEQYF. In DNA, the CDR3 is TGCGCCAGCAGCCAAGAAATCGGGACAGGGTTCTACGAGCAGTACTTC.

The chain is built from TRBV25-1 and TRBJ2-2; 8 nucleotides line up with TRBD1. Germline CDR1 and CDR2: MGHDK and SYGVNS. The CDR3 is 13 amino acids. V lost 8 bases, J lost 4 bases, and 3 bases stayed unmatched. In DNA form, the CDR3 reads TGTGCCAGCCGGACAGGGACCACCGGGGAGCTGTTTTTT. As protein: CASRTGTTGELFF.

This chain links TRBV19 with TRBJ2-1; 9 nucleotides match TRBD2. Unmatched junction bases numbered 13, after V lost 6 bases and J lost 7 bases. The length of the CDR3 is 16 residues. Germline values: CDR1 LNHDA, CDR2 SQIVND (reference sequence). This CDR3 is CASRMDSGRRWNEQFF. CDR3 nucleotides: TGTGCCAGTAGAATGGATAGCGGGAGACGTTGGAATGAGCAGTTCTTC. The complete variable domain, with remaining parts taken from reference TRBV19 and TRBJ2-1, reads DGGITQSPKYLFRKEGQNVTLSCEQNLNHDAMYWYRQDPGQGLRLIYYSQIVNDFQKGDIAEGYSVSREKKESFPLTVTSAQKNPTAFYLCASRMDSGRRWNEQFFGPGTRLTVL.

The chain carries TRBV11-3 and TRBJ2-2, with D perhaps TRBD1 (5 bases). The ends were cut back, 2 bases at V and 7 bases at J, with 11 bases in the middle. Per germline, CDR1 SGHNT and CDR2 YENEEA. The CDR3 consists of 14 residues. CDR3: CASSLSGNDGELFF. DNA of the CDR3: TGTGCCAGCAGCTTATCAGGGAATGACGGGGAGCTGTTTTTT.

The V call is TRBV28, the J call TRBJ2-3; TRBD2 agrees at 10 bases. After removal of 1 base from V and 6 bases from J, the junction contained 7 bases not matched to a gene. The CDR3 length is 16 residues. Germline loops: CDR1 MDHEN, CDR2 SYDVKM. The CDR3 spells CASSLSLAGVWDTQYF. In nucleotides, the CDR3 is TGTGCCAGCAGTTTATCGCTAGCGGGAGTGTGGGATACGCAGTATTTT.

The chain recombines TRBV29-1 with TRBJ2-7; 14 nucleotides agree with TRBD2. The CDR3 has 14 amino acids. Per germline, CDR1 SQVTM and CDR2 ANQGSEA. V lost 6 bases, J lost 4 bases, and 5 bases stayed unmatched. Here the CDR3 DNA reads TGCAGCGTGTCTGGACTAGCGGGAGGATACGAGCAGTACTTC. Translated, it gives CSVSGLAGGYEQYF.

This sequence joins TRBV7-5 and TRBJ1-2; no DNA check was done on the table's D call, TRBD1. TRBV7-5 is a recognized pseudogene. The CDR3 spans 15 residues. DNA of the CDR3: TGTGTCAGAAGCTTAATTGGGACAGGGGCGTATGGCTACACCTTC. Amino acid sequence: CVRSLIGTGAYGYTF.

The chain joins TRBV15 to TRBJ1-4, with D uncertain. The CDR3 consists of 15 residues. The germline CDR1 and CDR2 sequences are LNHNV and YYDKDF (reference sequence). Trimming pared 1 base from V and 5 bases from J, leaving 11 bases between. In nucleotides, the CDR3 is TGTGCCACCAGCAGAGTCCGACACCGAAATGAAAAACTGTTTTTT. This gives the protein CATSRVRHRNEKLFF.

This clone was observed a single time. V is TRBV5-1 and J is TRBJ1-4; the D gene is possibly TRBD1 (5 bases). The CDR3 consists of 13 residues. The V end was cut by 2 bases, the J end by 4 bases, with 6 bases between. Germline V gene sequence: CDR1 SGHRS, CDR2 YFSETQ. This chain's CDR3 is CASSFQGNEKLFF. CDR3 nucleotides: TGCGCCAGCAGCTTCCAGGGTAATGAAAAACTGTTTTTT.

This clone came up a few times. The chain has TRBV4-1 and TRBJ1-1; no clear D. The germline gives CDR1 MGHRA, CDR2 YSYEKL. CDR3 length equals 14 residues. V gave up 3 bases and J gave up 0 bases, with 8 bases separating them. The CDR3 region is CASSHPGLNTEAFF. The CDR3 nucleotides read TGCGCCAGCAGCCATCCGGGATTGAACACTGAAGCTTTCTTT.

The chain employs TRBV5-1 and TRBJ2-1, with 9 bases fitting TRBD2. Trimming at V came to 4 bases and at J to 5 bases, leaving 7 bases not matched to a gene. This CDR3 spans 15 amino acids. CDR1 and CDR2 from the germline V gene are SGHRS and YFSETQ. The DNA for the CDR3 is TGCGCCAGCAGCCTCGGGGGACTAGCTAACAATGAGCAGTTCTTC. Translation: CASSLGGLANNEQFF.